This TCR beta chain is drawn from a study of blood T cell repertoires in COVID-19. Study-level information: Collection of acute and convalescent COVID-19 samples took place in the United States, Italy and Spain. The cDNA or gDNA used as material had been derived from T cells, B-cell-depleted T cells, or PBMCs.

There are 16 residues in the CDR3. Germline V gene sequence: CDR1 SGHVS, CDR2 FQNEAQ. V was pared by 4 bases and J by 0 bases, with 13 bases between. How the authors handled the data: From reference gene primer amplification, estimates of nucleated cell counts were derived. Here immunoSEQ multiplex PCR was the method, and the copy in TCRdb shows in-frame clones only, minus some. The DNA gave D and trimming, while V, J and clone size come from that table. The sample holds 270,000 or so clones, roughly 91% seen once. Cohort allocation depended upon clinical history that participants reported. This chain links TRBV7-8 with TRBJ1-3, with a tentative D call TRBD1 (6 bases). The material sequenced was PBMCs or T cells enriched from blood (not recorded which). This TCR was sampled from a woman in her forties with acute COVID-19. Written as DNA, the CDR3 is TGTGCCAGCAGCTCGTCGACAGGCCGCTCTGGAAACACCATATATTTT. Its protein is CASSSSTGRSGNTIYF.